Following are 2 T cell receptor beta chains from one sample sequenced in a study of blood T cell repertoires in COVID-19. Using immunoSEQ multiplex PCR, the repertoire was profiled, and TCRdb retains in-frame clones only, with some absent. Of 85,000 to 100,000 clones detected, about 76% appear once; the ten largest clones hold 24%. The material sequenced was peripheral blood. The receptor set was obtained from a human donor in a cohort sampled during active COVID-19.

This chain uses TRBV6-5 with TRBJ2-2, with TRBD2 as a possible D gene (5 bases). The CDR3 runs to 11 residues. The V gene's germline CDR1 is MNHEY and CDR2 SVGAGI. Deletions cut 7 bases from V and 8 bases from J, with 8 bases between. The CDR3 DNA follows: TGTGCCAGCAAAATAGCGGGGGAGCTGTTTTTT. Translation gives CASKIAGELFF.

The chain links TRBV14 to TRBJ2-4; 8 bases map to TRBD2. The V gene end was trimmed by 4 bases and the J gene end by 8 bases; junction bases not matched to a gene: 4. The CDR3 length is 13 residues. Per the germline V gene, CDR1 is SGHDN and CDR2 is FVKESK. The CDR3, as DNA: TGTGCCAGCAGCCCGGGACTAGGGGACATTCAGTACTTC. This sequence encodes CASSPGLGDIQYF.